These T cell receptor beta chains were read from a single sample in a study of early stage breast cancer tumors. Data came from immunoSEQ multiplex PCR; TCRdb stores just in-frame clones and leaves some out. The sample holds around 71,000 clones; more than 65% are singletons and the top ten take 3% to 4.5%. Sequencing input: blood. The receptors come from a person in their 60s with breast cancer. CDR3s include the opening cysteine and the closing phenylalanine or tryptophan. The D gene is left open where the match is weak. Clone size is stated in some rows and not others, as once, few, many or a class when expanded.

few	TRBJ1-2	TRBV2	TRBD1	TGTGCCAGCAGAGACCGGACAGGGGAGGATGGCTACACCTTC	CASRDRTGEDGYTF
NA	TRBJ2-4	TRBV11-2	NA	TGTGCCAGCAGCCGGGGGCTGGAAAACATTCAGTACTTC	CASSRGLENIQYF
NA	TRBJ2-7	TRBV2	TRBD1	TGTGCCAGCAGGGGACAGGTCCTAGGGTCCTACGAGCAGTACTTC	CASRGQVLGSYEQYF
once	TRBJ2-1	TRBV19	TRBD2	TGTGCCAGTAGTGGATCTAGCGGGAGGAGAGGTAACAATGAGCAGTTCTTC	CASSGSSGRRGNNEQFF
NA	TRBJ2-7	TRBV25-1	TRBD2	TGTGCCAGCAGTGAGGCGGGGCTAGCGGGAGGTACAGGGCAGTACTTC	CASSEAGLAGGTGQYF
NA	TRBJ2-5	TRBV5-4	NA	TGTGCCAGCAGCTTGAAACTGGGCGATCAAGAGACCCAGTACTTC	CASSLKLGDQETQYF
NA	TRBJ2-3	TRBV2	TRBD2	TGTGCCAGCAGTGACCATCTAGCGGGAGAGCAGTATTTT	CASSDHLAGEQYF
NA	TRBJ2-7	TRBV5-1	NA	TGCGCCAGCAGCGCGGATAGGACAGCGCTGTCCTACGAGCAGTACTTC	CASSADRTALSYEQYF
NA	TRBJ2-1	TRBV25-1	TRBD2	TGTGCCAGCAGCGCCGGGACTAGCGGTTACAATGAGCAGTTCTTC	CASSAGTSGYNEQFF
few	TRBJ1-3	TRBV7-3	NA	TGTGCCAGCAGGAATTCTGGAAACACCATATATTTT	CASRNSGNTIYF
NA	TRBJ2-5	TRBV7-9	TRBD1	TGTGCCAGCGCCGTTATCCCAGGGGGCGGGGAGACCCAGTACTTC	CASAVIPGGGETQYF
NA	TRBJ2-3	TRBV21-1	NA	TGTGCCAGCAGCAAAGAAGGTCATCGGGTTGACGGCACAGATACGCAGTATTTT	CASSKEGHRVDGTDTQYF
few	TRBJ2-2	TRBV5-5	TRBD1	TGTGCCAGCAGCACTACGGACAGGTCGAACACCGGGGAGCTGTTTTTT	CASSTTDRSNTGELFF
NA	TRBJ2-3	TRBV30	TRBD2	TGTGCCTGGAGTAAGACTAGCGGGGGTTCCGGGGATACGCAGTATTTT	CAWSKTSGGSGDTQYF
few	TRBJ1-5	TRBV7-2	NA	TGTGCCAGCAGCTTAGGACAGTATAGCAATCAGCCCCAGCATTTT	CASSLGQYSNQPQHF
once	TRBJ2-5	TRBV7-8	NA	TGTGCCAGCAGCCCCTTGAGGGGGCAAGAGACCCAGTACTTC	CASSPLRGQETQYF
NA	TRBJ2-2	TRBV7-3	NA	TGTGCCAGCAGCTCCGGGGCGGGGAGCGCCGGGGAGCTGTTTTTT	CASSSGAGSAGELFF
NA	TRBJ2-2	TRBV18	NA	TGTGCCAGCTCACCACTCGGGTCGGGCACCGGGGAGCTGTTTTTT	CASSPLGSGTGELFF
NA	TRBJ2-5	TRBV30	NA	TGTGCCTGGAGTCTTGGAGGGACAATGGGGCAAGAGACCCAGTACTTC	CAWSLGGTMGQETQYF
NA	TRBJ2-1	TRBV5-4	TRBD2	TGTGCCAGCAGCTGGGGTAGCGGGAGACATGAGCAGTTCTTC	CASSWGSGRHEQFF
NA	TRBJ1-4	TRBV7-3	NA	TGTGCCAGCAGCTTAACGGGGGGGCCTAATGAAAAACTGTTTTTT	CASSLTGGPNEKLFF
NA	TRBJ2-1	TRBV6-1	NA	TGTGCCAGCAGAACGTCCAATGAGCAGTTCTTC	CASRTSNEQFF
NA	TRBJ1-5	TRBV15	NA	TGTGCCACCAGCAGCCCCCGGGAAAACAATCAGCCCCAGCATTTT	CATSSPRENNQPQHF
NA	TRBJ1-2	TRBV6-1	NA	TGTGCCAGCAGTGAAGCGCGCATCTCGGGCTACACCTTC	CASSEARISGYTF
few	TRBJ2-3	TRBV4-2	TRBD2	TGTGCCAGCAGCCAAGCGGCTAGCGGCACTAGCACAGATACGCAGTATTTT	CASSQAASGTSTDTQYF